This TCR beta chain is drawn from a study of OX40 agonist ivuxolimab in advanced cancers. Study-wide context: Two cutaneous melanoma patients and one hepatocellular carcinoma patient, three in all, had partial responses.

This CDR3 contains 17 residues. The V gene end was trimmed by 6 bases and the J gene end by 5 bases; junction bases not matched to a gene: 11. Germline V gives CDR1 SGHAT, CDR2 FQNNGV. This table comes from immunoSEQ multiplex PCR, and its TCRdb copy is limited to in-frame clones, with some not included. The data show 70,000 to 95,000 clones, 88% seen once. The sequences come from CD4+ or CD8+ T cells sorted from blood, collected in a trial of the OX40 agonist ivuxolimab. The chain combines TRBV11-2 with TRBJ2-5; TRBD2 agrees at 14 bases. The source of this sequence is an adult with an advanced solid tumor such as melanoma, head and neck, liver or kidney cancer. The CDR3 protein is CASRGTSGRGYRETQYF. The CDR3 region has the DNA TGTGCCAGCAGAGGGACTAGCGGGAGAGGTTACCGGGAGACCCAGTACTTC.